These 5 T cell receptor beta chains were sequenced from one sample in a study of CD8+CD57+ T cells in acquired aplastic anemia. CDR3 and TCR beta VDJ profiling relied on a genomic DNA template. TCRdb reprocessed the reads with MiXCR, giving one entry per CDR3 protein. The profile shows fewer than 250,000 distinct CDR3 sequences, roughly half of them singletons. What was sequenced was sorted CD4+, CD8+, or CD8+CD57+ T cells (not recorded which) from PBMCs. All receptors derive from a human donor in good health, serving as a control.

This clonotype was seen a few times. The rearrangement uses TRBV25-1 and TRBJ1-6, with no clear D. Trimming took 2 bases from V and 9 from J, leaving 11 bases between them. The germline V gene encodes CDR1 MGHDK and CDR2 SYGVNS. This CDR3 has 14 amino acids. The CDR3: CASSERGTSSPLHF. The CDR3 coding sequence is TGTGCCAGCAGTGAAAGAGGAACGAGTTCACCCCTCCACTTT.

The chain carries TRBV19 and TRBJ1-6; perhaps TRBD1 as D (6 bases). Trimming removed 6 bases from V and 8 bases from J, with 14 bases in between. Germline values: CDR1 LNHDA, CDR2 SQIVND (reference sequence). The CDR3 extends over 14 amino acids. The CDR3 protein is CASSRTGTHSPLHF. In DNA form, the CDR3 reads TGTGCCAGTAGCCGAACAGGGACTCATTCACCCCTCCACTTT.

This clonotype was recorded once. V gene TRBV7-8 combines with J gene TRBJ1-2; D not certain. CDR1 is SGHVS, CDR2 FQNEAQ, per germline. The CDR3 has 13 amino acids. The V and J ends lost 2 bases and 7 bases respectively, with 11 bases between them. The CDR3 DNA reads as TGTGCCAGCAGCTTATCTGGGCTGGGTGGCTACACCTTC. Its protein product is CASSLSGLGGYTF.

This chain joins TRBV7-2 and TRBJ2-5, with no clear D. Germline-derived CDR1 and CDR2 are SGHTA and FQGNSA. Trimming took off 1 base at V and 7 bases at J, with 4 bases between the two ends. This CDR3 contains 11 residues. The CDR3 DNA sequence: TGTGCCAGCAGCTTAGACAGGACCCAGTACTTC. Encoded protein: CASSLDRTQYF.

On this clonotype: The limits of the CDR3 on the DNA are not certain, so only TCRdb's listed CDR3 is given. This chain joins TRBV2 and TRBJ2-7; the tabulated D call, TRBD1, remains unverified against the DNA. From germline, CDR1 is SNHLY and CDR2 FYNNEI. The CDR3 is 14 residues long, ends included. CDR3 sequence reads: CASSSSTGSYEQYV.